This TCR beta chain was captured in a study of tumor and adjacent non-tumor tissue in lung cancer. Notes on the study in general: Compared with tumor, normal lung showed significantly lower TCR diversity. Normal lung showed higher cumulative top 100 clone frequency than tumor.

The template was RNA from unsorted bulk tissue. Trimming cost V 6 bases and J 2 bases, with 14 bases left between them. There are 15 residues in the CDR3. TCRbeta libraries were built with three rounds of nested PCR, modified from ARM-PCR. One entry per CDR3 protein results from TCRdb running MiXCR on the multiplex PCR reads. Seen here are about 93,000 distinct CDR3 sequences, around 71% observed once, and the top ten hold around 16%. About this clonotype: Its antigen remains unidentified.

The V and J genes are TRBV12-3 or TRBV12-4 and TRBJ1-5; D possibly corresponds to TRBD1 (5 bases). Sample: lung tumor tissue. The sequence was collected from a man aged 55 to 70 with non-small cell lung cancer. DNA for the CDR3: TGTGCCAGCAGGACGGGGACGAGGGGCAATCAGCCCCAGCATTTT. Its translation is CASRTGTRGNQPQHF.